The 8 T cell receptor beta chains below come from one sample, sequenced in a study of lymphopenia after photon versus proton radiotherapy. Only in-frame clones appear in the TCRdb table, and some are missing; sequencing was by immunoSEQ multiplex PCR. The profile shows tens of thousands of clones, approximately 95% of them singletons. This material consisted of peripheral blood, taken from a patient treated with photon-based radiotherapy. Receptor source: a woman aged 45-65 years with cholangiocarcinoma.

This chain connects TRBV5-8 to TRBJ2-2; TRBD2 is a possible D gene (7 bases). V shed 1 base and J shed 0 bases, with 10 bases lying between them. This CDR3 spans 16 amino acids. Germline V lookup: CDR1 SGHTS, CDR2 YDEGEE. The CDR3 loop is CASSLRGATNTGELFF. The CDR3 nucleotides are TGTGCCAGCAGCTTGCGGGGGGCCACGAACACCGGGGAGCTGTTTTTT.

The chain recombines TRBV7-9 with TRBJ2-1; 11 bases are a match to TRBD1. V lost 7 bases and J lost 0; bases outside the gene matches: 8. Germline V gene sequence: CDR1 SEHNR, CDR2 FQNEAQ (reference sequence). The CDR3 is 17 residues long. The CDR3 sequence is CASTATGQGVSYNEQFF. CDR3 bases: TGTGCCAGCACCGCAACGGGACAGGGGGTCTCCTACAATGAGCAGTTCTTC.

The J gene is TRBJ2-4, the V gene TRBV10-3; maybe TRBD2 (5 bases). The CDR3 has 18 amino acids. Trimming removed 2 bases from V and 0 bases from J, with 17 bases in between. CDR1 and CDR2 from the germline V gene are ENHRY and SYGVKD. This chain's CDR3 is CAISERSGSEIAKNIQYF. The CDR3 DNA follows: TGTGCCATCAGTGAGCGGTCGGGGTCCGAAATAGCCAAAAACATTCAGTACTTC.

Points on this clone: At one of its ends the junction is not consistent with the germline gene, which may arise from a read error. The rearrangement joins TRBV6-5 to TRBJ2-5; maybe TRBD1 (6 bases). The V gene's germline CDR1 is MNHEY and CDR2 SVGAGI. The length of the CDR3 is 16 residues. The CDR3 loop reads CASGYGTRGAQETQYF. In DNA, the CDR3 is TGTGCCAGCGGTTACGGGACACGTGGAGCCCAAGAGACCCAGTACTTC.

Only a few counts were recorded for this clone. The chain uses TRBV23-1 and TRBJ2-1, with D perhaps being TRBD1 or TRBD2 (5 bases each). Being an ORF, TRBV23-1 has a function that is uncertain. V lost 4 bases and J lost 2, with 24 bases in between. The CDR3 has 19 amino acids. The CDR3 loop reads CASSLRQTDYSSPYNEQFF. For the CDR3, the DNA is TGCGCCAGCAGTCTCCGACAGACAGACTACTCCTCCCCCTACAATGAGCAGTTCTTC.

The chain is built from TRBV2 and TRBJ1-5; 9 bases are a match to TRBD1. The CDR3 is 13 amino acids. Losses at the gene ends were 4 bases for V and 6 bases for J; bases not matched to a gene: 1. Germline V gene data show CDR1 as SNHLY and CDR2 as FYNNEI. The CDR3: CASSGTGAQPQHF. The CDR3 DNA reads TGTGCCAGCAGTGGGACAGGGGCTCAGCCCCAGCATTTT.

V usage is TRBV2 and J usage is TRBJ2-7, with D maybe TRBD2 (5 bases). V lost 5 bases and J lost 2, with 16 bases in between. The V gene's germline CDR1 is SNHLY and CDR2 FYNNEI. This CDR3 is 15 amino acids long. The DNA for the CDR3 is TGTGCCAGCAGTCGACCCCGGGAAATTACCTACGAGCAGTACTTC. It specifies CASSRPREITYEQYF. Supplemented by reference TRBV2 and TRBJ2-7, the full variable domain reads EPEVTQTPSHQVTQMGQEVILRCVPISNHLYFYWYRQILGQKVEFLVSFYNNEISEKSEIFDDQFSVERPDGSNFTLKIRSTKLEDSAMYFCASSRPREITYEQYFGPGTRLTVT.

This chain connects TRBV7-6 to TRBJ1-3; 7 bases agree with TRBD1. V shed 1 base and J 0 bases; nucleotides not matched to a gene: 6. CDR1 SGHVS and CDR2 FNYEAQ come from the germline V gene. The CDR3 loop spans 17 amino acids. CDR3 sequence: CASSLEAGGNSGNTIYF. The CDR3 region has the DNA TGTGCCAGCAGCTTAGAGGCAGGGGGGAACTCTGGAAACACCATATATTTT.